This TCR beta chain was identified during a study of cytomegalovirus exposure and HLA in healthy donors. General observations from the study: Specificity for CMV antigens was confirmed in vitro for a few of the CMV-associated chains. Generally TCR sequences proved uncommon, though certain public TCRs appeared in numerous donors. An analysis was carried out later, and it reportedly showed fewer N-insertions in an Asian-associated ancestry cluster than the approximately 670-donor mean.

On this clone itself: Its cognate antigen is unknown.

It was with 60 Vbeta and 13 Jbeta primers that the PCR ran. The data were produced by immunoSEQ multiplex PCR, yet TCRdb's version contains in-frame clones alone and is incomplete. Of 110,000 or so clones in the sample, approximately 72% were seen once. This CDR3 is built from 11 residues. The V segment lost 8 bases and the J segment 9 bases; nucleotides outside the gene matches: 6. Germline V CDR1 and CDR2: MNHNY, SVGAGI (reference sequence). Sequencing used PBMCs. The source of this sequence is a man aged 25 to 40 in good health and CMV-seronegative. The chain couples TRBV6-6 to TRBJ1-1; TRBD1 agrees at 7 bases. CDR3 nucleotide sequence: TGTGCCAGCCCCAGGGGGGATCAAGCTTTCTTT. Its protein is CASPRGDQAFF.